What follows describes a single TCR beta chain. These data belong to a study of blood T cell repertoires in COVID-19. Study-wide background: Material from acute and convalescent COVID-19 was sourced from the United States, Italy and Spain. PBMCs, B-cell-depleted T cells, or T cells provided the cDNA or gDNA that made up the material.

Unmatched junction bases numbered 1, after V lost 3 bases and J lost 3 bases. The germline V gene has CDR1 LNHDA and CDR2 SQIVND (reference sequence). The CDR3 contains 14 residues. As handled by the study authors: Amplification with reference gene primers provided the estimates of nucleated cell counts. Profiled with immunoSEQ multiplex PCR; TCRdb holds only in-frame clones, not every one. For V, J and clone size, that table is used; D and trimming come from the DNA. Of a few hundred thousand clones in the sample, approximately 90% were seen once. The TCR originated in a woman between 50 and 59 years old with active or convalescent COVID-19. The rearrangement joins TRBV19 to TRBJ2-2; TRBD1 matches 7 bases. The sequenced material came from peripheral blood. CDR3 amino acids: CASSIQGDTGELFF. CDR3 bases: TGTGCCAGTAGTATTCAGGGGGACACCGGGGAGCTGTTTTTT. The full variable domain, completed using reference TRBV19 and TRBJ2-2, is DGGITQSPKYLFRKEGQNVTLSCEQNLNHDAMYWYRQDPGQGLRLIYYSQIVNDFQKGDIAEGYSVSREKKESFPLTVTSAQKNPTAFYLCASSIQGDTGELFFGEGSRLTVL.